This T cell receptor beta chain is from a study of CD8 T cells in Susac syndrome. On the study more broadly: The sequenced Susac syndrome patients included about six who had clinically active disease and eight or nine who were in remission.

Random hexamers were used to reverse transcribe roughly 0.5 to 1 ug of RNA. Each CDR3 protein is one row after TCRdb ran MiXCR on the immunoSEQ multiplex PCR reads. The table includes roughly 250,000 distinct CDR3 sequences, almost 97% detected once. The CDR3 loop spans 15 amino acids. The germline CDR1 and CDR2 sequences are SGHDN and FVKESK. The V segment lost 1 base and the J segment 4 bases; nucleotides outside the gene matches: 4. Purification of the CD8+ and CD4+ T cells relied on negative isolation, and TEMRA cells underwent FACS enrichment. This chain joins TRBV14 and TRBJ2-1; 7 bases line up with TRBD2. Sequencing input: CD4+ T cells from PBMCs. This clonotype originated in a human donor with Susac syndrome. The CDR3 DNA sequence: TGTGCCAGCAGCCAAGGGGTGGGGGGGTACAATGAGCAGTTCTTC. Amino acids: CASSQGVGGYNEQFF.